This TCR beta chain was sequenced during a study of shared clonotypes between healthy human individuals. Using immunoSEQ multiplex PCR, the repertoire was profiled, and TCRdb retains in-frame clones only, with some absent. The sample includes millions of clones, roughly 94% seen only once; the top ten take 0.13%. V dropped 6 bases and J dropped 2; count of bases not matched to a gene: 2. CDR3 length: 15 amino acids. The germline V gene encodes CDR1 MNHEY and CDR2 SVGAGI. This sequence was found in a man aged 18 to 29 in good health. Sequences were obtained from naive CD4+ T cells sorted from blood. Indicated subset: CD45RA+ positively selected. The V call is TRBV6-5, the J call TRBJ2-2; 11 bases line up with TRBD1. The CDR3 DNA sequence: TGTGCCAGCAGGGGACAGGGGGGAAACACCGGGGAGCTGTTTTTT. It codes for CASRGQGGNTGELFF.